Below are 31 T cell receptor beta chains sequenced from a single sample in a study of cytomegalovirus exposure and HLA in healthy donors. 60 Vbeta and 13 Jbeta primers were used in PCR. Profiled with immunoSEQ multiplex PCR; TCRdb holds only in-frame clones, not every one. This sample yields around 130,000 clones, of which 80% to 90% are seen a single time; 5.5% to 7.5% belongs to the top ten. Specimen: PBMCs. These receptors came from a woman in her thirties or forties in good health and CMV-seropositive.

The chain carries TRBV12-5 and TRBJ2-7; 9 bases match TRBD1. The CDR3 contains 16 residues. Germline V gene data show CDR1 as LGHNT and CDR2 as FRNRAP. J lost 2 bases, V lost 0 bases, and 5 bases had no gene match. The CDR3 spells CASGLVRDRVPYEQYF. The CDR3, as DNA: TGTGCTAGTGGTTTGGTACGGGACAGGGTGCCCTACGAGCAGTACTTC. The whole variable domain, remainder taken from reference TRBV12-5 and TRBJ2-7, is DARVTQTPRHKVTEMGQEVTMRCQPILGHNTVFWYRQTMMQGLELLAYFRNRAPLDDSGMPKDRFSAEMPDATLATLKIQPSEPRDSAVYFCASGLVRDRVPYEQYFGPGTRLTVT.

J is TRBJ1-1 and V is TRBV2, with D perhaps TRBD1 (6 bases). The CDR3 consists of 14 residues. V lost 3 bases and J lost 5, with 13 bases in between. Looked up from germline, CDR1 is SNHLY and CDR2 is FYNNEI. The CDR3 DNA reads TGTGCCAGCAGTGAGTTTCCAGGGGCTACTGAAGCTTTCTTT. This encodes CASSEFPGATEAFF.

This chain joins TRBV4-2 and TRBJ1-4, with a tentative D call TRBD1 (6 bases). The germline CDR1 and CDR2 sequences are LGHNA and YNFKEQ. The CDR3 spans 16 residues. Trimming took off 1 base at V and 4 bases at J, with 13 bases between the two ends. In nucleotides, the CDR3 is TGTGCCAGCAGCCAAGCTGGGGGCGGCGATAATGAAAAACTGTTTTTT. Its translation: CASSQAGGGDNEKLFF.

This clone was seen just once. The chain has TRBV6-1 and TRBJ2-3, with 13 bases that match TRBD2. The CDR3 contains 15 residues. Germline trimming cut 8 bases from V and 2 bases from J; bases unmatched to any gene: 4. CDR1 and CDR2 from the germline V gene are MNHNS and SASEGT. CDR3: CASGTSGVITDTQYF. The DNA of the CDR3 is TGTGCCAGCGGGACTAGCGGGGTTATCACAGATACGCAGTATTTT.

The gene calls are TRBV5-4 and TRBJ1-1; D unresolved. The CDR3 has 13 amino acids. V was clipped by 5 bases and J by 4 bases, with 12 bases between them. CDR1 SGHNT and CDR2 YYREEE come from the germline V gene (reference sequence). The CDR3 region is CASSSDMVTEAFF. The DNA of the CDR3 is TGTGCCAGCAGTTCAGACATGGTCACTGAAGCTTTCTTT.

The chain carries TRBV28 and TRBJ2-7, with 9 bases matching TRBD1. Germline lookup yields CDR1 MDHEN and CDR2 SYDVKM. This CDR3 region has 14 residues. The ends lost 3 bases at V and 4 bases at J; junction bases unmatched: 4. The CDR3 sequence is CASSFTTGGYEQYF. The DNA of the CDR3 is TGTGCCAGCAGTTTCACGACAGGGGGGTACGAGCAGTACTTC.

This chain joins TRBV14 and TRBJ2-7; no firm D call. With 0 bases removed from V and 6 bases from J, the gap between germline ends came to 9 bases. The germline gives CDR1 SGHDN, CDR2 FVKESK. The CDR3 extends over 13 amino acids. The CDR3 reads CASSQETHSEQYF. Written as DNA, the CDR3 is TGTGCCAGCAGCCAAGAAACGCACAGCGAGCAGTACTTC.

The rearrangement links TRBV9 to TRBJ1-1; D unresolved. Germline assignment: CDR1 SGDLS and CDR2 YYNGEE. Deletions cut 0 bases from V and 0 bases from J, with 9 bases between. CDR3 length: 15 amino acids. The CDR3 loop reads CASSVDAVMNTEAFF. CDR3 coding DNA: TGTGCCAGCAGCGTAGATGCGGTGATGAACACTGAAGCTTTCTTT.

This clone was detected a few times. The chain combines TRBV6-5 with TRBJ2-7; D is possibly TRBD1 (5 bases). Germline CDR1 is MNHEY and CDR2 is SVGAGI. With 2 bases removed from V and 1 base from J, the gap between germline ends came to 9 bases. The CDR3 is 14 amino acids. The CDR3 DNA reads TGTGCCAGCAGTTACGACAGAACATCCTACGAGCAGTACTTC. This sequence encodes CASSYDRTSYEQYF.

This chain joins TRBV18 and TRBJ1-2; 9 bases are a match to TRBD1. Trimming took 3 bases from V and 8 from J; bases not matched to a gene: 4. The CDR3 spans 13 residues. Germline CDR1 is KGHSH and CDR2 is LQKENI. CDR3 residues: CASSPWTGEGYTF. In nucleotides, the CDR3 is TGTGCCAGCTCACCTTGGACAGGGGAAGGCTACACCTTC.

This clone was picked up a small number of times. CDR3 residues: CASSPGWQFSYEQYF. As DNA, the CDR3 is TGTGCCAGCAGCCCAGGTTGGCAGTTTTCCTACGAGCAGTACTTC. V usage is TRBV7-2 and J usage is TRBJ2-7; D gene unclear. The CDR3 has 15 amino acids. Looked up from germline, CDR1 is SGHTA and CDR2 is FQGNSA. V lost 5 bases and J lost 1, with 15 bases in between.

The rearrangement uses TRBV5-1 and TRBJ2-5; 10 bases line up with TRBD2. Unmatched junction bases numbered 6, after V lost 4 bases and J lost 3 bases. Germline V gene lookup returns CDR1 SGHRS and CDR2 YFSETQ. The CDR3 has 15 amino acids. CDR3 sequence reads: CASSQRLAGEETQYF. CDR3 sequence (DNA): TGCGCCAGCAGCCAACGACTAGCGGGTGAAGAGACCCAGTACTTC.

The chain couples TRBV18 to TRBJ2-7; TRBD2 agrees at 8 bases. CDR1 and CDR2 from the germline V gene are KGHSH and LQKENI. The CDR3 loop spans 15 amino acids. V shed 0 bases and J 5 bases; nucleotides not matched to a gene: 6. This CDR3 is CASSPPGLVSNEQYF. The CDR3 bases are TGTGCCAGCTCACCACCGGGACTAGTTTCCAACGAGCAGTACTTC.

The DNA of the CDR3 is TGTGCCAGCAGTTACCGGGGAAGAACGACTGAAGCTTTCTTT. Encoded protein: CASSYRGRTTEAFF. This chain joins TRBV27 and TRBJ1-1; D is uncertain. The CDR3 spans 14 residues. Germline lookup yields CDR1 MNHEY and CDR2 SMNVEV (reference sequence). Deletions cut 4 bases from V and 5 bases from J, with 14 bases between.

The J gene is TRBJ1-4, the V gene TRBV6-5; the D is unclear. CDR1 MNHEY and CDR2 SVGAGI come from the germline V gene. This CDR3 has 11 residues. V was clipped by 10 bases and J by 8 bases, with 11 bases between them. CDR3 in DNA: TGTGCCACCCAAGCGGGGGAAAAACTGTTTTTT. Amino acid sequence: CATQAGEKLFF.

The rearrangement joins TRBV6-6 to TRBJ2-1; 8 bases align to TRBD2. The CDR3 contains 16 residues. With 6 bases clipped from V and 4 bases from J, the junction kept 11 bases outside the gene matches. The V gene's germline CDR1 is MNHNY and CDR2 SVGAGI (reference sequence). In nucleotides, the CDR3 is TGTGCCAGCAGACTTGAGAGCGGGAGTCGGTACAATGAGCAGTTCTTC. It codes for CASRLESGSRYNEQFF.

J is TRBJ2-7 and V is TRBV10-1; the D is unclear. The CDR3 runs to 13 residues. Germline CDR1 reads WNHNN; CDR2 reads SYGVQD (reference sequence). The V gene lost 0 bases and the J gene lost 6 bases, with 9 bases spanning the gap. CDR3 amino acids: CASSESSRGEQYF. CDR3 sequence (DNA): TGCGCCAGCAGTGAGTCCTCGAGAGGCGAGCAGTACTTC.

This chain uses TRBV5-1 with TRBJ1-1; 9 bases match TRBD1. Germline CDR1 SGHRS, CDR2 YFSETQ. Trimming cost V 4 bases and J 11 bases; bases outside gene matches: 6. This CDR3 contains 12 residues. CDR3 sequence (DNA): TGCGCCAGCAGCCTAGGACAGGGGCACGCTTTCTTT. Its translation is CASSLGQGHAFF. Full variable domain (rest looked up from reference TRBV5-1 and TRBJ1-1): KAGVTQTPRYLIKTRGQQVTLSCSPISGHRSVSWYQQTPGQGLQFLFEYFSETQRNKGNFPGRFSGRQFSNSRSEMNVSTLELGDSALYLCASSLGQGHAFFGQGTRLTVV.

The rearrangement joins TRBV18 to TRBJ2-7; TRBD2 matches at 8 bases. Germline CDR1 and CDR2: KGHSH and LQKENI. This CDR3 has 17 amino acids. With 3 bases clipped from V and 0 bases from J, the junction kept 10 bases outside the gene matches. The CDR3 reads CASSPTSGGGISYEQYF. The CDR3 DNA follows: TGTGCCAGCTCACCCACATCGGGGGGGGGAATCTCCTACGAGCAGTACTTC.

CDR3 nucleotides: TGTGCCTGGAGTAGTACCGCTATTCGCTACACCTTC. Translating it yields CAWSSTAIRYTF. V usage is TRBV30 and J usage is TRBJ1-2; D unresolved. This CDR3 has 12 residues. CDR1 and CDR2 from the germline V gene are GTSNPN and SVGIG (reference sequence). Trimming cost V 2 bases and J 9 bases, with 13 bases left between them.

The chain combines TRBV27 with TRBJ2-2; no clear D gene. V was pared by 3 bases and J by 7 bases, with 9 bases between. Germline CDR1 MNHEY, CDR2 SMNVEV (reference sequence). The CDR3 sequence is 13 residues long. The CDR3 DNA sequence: TGTGCCAGCAGTTTTGTGGCAGGCGGGGAGCTGTTTTTT. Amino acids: CASSFVAGGELFF.

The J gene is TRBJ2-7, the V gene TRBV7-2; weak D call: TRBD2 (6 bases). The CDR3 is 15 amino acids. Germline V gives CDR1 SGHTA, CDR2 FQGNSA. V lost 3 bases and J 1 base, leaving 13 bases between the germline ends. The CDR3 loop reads CASSFASGWSYEQYF. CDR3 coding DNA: TGTGCCAGCAGCTTTGCCAGCGGGTGGTCCTACGAGCAGTACTTC.

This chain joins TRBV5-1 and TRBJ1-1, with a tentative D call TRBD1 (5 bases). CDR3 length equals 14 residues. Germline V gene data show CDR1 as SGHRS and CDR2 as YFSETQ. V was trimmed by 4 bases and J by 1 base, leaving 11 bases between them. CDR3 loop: CASSAGGGNTEAFF. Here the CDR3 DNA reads TGCGCCAGCAGCGCCGGGGGGGGGAACACTGAAGCTTTCTTT.

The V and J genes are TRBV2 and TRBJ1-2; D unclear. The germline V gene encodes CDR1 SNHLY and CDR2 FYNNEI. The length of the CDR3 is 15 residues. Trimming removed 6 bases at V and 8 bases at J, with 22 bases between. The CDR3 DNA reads TGTGCCAGCAGCCGAGGTCCGGGGAGGGTTGAGGGCTACACCTTC. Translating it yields CASSRGPGRVEGYTF. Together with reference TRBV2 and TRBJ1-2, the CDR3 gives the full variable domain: EPEVTQTPSHQVTQMGQEVILRCVPISNHLYFYWYRQILGQKVEFLVSFYNNEISEKSEIFDDQFSVERPDGSNFTLKIRSTKLEDSAMYFCASSRGPGRVEGYTFGSGTRLTVV.

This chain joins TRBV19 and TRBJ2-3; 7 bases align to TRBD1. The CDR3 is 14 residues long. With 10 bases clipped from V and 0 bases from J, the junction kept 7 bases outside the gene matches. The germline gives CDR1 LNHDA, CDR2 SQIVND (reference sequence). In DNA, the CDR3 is TGTGCCACCAAAGACAGGGCGAGCACAGATACGCAGTATTTT. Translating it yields CATKDRASTDTQYF.

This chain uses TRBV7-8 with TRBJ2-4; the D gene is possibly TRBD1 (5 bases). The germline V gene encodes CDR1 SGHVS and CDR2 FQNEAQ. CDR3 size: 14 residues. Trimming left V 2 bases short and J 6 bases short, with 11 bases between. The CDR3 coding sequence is TGTGCCAGCAGCTTAACAGGAACGAGAAACATTCAGTACTTC. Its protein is CASSLTGTRNIQYF. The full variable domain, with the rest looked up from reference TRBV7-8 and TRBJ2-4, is GAGVSQSPRYKVAKRGQDVALRCDPISGHVSLFWYQQALGQGPEFLTYFQNEAQLDKSGLPSDRFFAERPEGSVSTLKIQRTQQEDSAVYLCASSLTGTRNIQYFGAGTRLSVL.

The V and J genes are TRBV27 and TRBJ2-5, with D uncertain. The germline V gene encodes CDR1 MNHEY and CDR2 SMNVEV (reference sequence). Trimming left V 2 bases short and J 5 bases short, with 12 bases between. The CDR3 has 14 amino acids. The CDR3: CASSLDGVRETQYF. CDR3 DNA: TGTGCCAGCAGTTTAGACGGAGTGCGGGAGACCCAGTACTTC.

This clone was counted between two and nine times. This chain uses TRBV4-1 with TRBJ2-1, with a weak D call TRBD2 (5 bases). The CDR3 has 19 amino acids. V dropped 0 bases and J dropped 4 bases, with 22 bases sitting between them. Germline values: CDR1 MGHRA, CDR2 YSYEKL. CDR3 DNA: TGCGCCAGCAGCCAAGAAGACAACAGACTACCCCCACCTTACAATGAGCAGTTCTTC. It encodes CASSQEDNRLPPPYNEQFF.

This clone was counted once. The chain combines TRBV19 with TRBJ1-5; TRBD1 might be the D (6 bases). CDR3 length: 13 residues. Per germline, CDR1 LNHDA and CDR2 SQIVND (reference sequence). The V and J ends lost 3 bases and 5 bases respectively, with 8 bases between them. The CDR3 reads CASSIPGDQPQHF. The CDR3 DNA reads TGTGCCAGTAGTATCCCAGGGGATCAGCCCCAGCATTTT.

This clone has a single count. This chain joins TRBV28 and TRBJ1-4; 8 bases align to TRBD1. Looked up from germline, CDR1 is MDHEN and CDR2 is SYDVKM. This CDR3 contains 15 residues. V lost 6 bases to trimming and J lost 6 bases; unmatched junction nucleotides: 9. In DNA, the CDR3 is TGTGCCAGCAGCCCTTCGGACAGGGTTTATGAAAAACTGTTTTTT. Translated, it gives CASSPSDRVYEKLFF.

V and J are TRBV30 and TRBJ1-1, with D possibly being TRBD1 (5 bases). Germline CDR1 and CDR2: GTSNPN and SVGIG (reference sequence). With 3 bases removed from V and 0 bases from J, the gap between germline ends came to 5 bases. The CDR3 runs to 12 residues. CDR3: CAWRGLNTEAFF. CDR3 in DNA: TGTGCCTGGAGGGGGCTGAACACTGAAGCTTTCTTT.